This TCR beta chain was sequenced during a study of PD-1 blockade in classical Hodgkin lymphoma. Profiled with immunoSEQ multiplex PCR; TCRdb holds only in-frame clones, not every one. This sample yields roughly 140,000 clones, of which under 85% are seen a single time; 7.5% to 10% belongs to the top ten. A word on this clone: Its antigen remains unknown.

All patients relapsed after autologous stem cell transplantation, and brentuximab vedotin exposure varied. General study results and limits: Before treatment, complete responders showed about the same diversity as newly diagnosed patients.

This CDR3 has 12 amino acids. CDR1 MDHEN and CDR2 SYDVKM come from the germline V gene. Trimming removed 8 bases at V and 5 bases at J, with 12 bases between. The rearrangement links TRBV28 to TRBJ1-1; perhaps TRBD1 as D (5 bases). Sequenced here: peripheral blood mononuclear cells (PBMCs), sampled before the second cycle of nivolumab. The sequence came from a human donor with classical Hodgkin lymphoma. The CDR3 nucleotides read TGTGCCAGCGGGGTGTGGGGGACTGAAGCTTTCTTT. It encodes CASGVWGTEAFF.